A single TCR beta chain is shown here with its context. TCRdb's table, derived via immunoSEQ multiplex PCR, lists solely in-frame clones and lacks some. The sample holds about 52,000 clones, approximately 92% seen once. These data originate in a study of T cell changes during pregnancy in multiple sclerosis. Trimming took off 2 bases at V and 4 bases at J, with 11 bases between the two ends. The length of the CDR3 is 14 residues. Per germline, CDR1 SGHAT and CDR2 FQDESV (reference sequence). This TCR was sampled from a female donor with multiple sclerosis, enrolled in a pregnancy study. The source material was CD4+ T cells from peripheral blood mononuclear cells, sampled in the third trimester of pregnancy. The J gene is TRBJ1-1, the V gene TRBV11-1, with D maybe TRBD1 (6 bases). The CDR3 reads CASSLFNRATEAFF. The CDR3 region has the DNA TGTGCCAGCAGCTTATTTAACAGGGCCACTGAAGCTTTCTTT.